The clone carrying this T cell receptor (beta chain) was counted a few times. The data were taken from a study of blood T cell repertoires in COVID-19. The wider study: The cDNA or gDNA used as material had been derived from T cells, B-cell-depleted T cells, or PBMCs.

Study processing details: Amplifying reference gene primers gave estimates of nucleated cell counts. TCRdb keeps only in-frame clones here, not all; method: immunoSEQ multiplex PCR. V and J calls plus clone size are reproduced from that table; the DNA served to infer D and trimming. The data show 100,000 or so clones, around 81% seen once. Germline V CDR1 and CDR2: SEHNR, FQNEAQ (reference sequence). The CDR3 spans 16 residues. V dropped 2 bases and J dropped 2 bases, with 14 bases sitting between them. Sequenced material: peripheral blood. The sequence was collected from a man older than 75 with acute or convalescent COVID-19. V and J are TRBV7-9 and TRBJ2-3; D not resolved. The DNA for the CDR3 is TGTGCCAGCAGCTTAACCACTATTCGAACCACAGATACGCAGTATTTT. As protein: CASSLTTIRTTDTQYF.